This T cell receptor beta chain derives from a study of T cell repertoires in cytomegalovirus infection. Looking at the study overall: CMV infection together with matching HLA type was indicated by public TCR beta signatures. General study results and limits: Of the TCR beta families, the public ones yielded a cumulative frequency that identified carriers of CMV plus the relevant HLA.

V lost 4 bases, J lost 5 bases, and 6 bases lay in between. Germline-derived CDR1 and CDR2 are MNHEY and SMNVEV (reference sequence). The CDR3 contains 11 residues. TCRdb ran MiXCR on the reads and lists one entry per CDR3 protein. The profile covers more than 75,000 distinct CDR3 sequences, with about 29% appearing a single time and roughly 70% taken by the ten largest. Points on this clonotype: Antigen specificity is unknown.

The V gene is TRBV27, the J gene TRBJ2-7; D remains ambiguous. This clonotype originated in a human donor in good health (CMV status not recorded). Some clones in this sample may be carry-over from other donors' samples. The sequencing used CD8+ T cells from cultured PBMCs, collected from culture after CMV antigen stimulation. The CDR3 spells CASSYRHEQYF. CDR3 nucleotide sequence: TGTGCCAGCAGTTACCGACACGAGCAGTACTTC.